This T cell receptor (beta chain) is drawn from a study of Graves' ophthalmopathy and Graves' hyperthyroidism. Overall study: Untreated patients at initial diagnosis provided peripheral blood.

The length of the CDR3 is 14 residues. V was pared by 6 bases and J by 5 bases, with 4 bases of the junction left unmatched. Study-level points and caveats: Ophthalmopathy versus stable hyperthyroidism: 13-signature model gave around 90% sensitivity, 81.08% specificity.

At least ten counts were recorded for this clonotype. Its antigen is undetermined. Stable hyperthyroidism meant no ophthalmopathy within 18 months of follow-up. Hyperthyroidism patients were newly diagnosed, ill under 2 months, and aged 18 to 65 years. Amplified material comprised TCR beta CDR3 regions derived from RNA transcripts. RT-PCR in the first round used HTBI primers; a second-round multiplex PCR followed. TCRdb called the multiplex PCR reads again in MiXCR, with one record for every CDR3 protein. This table holds around 400,000 distinct CDR3 sequences, 21% found once. Input material: peripheral blood. The chain couples TRBV12-3 or TRBV12-4 to TRBJ2-7; TRBD2 aligns across 13 bases. This TCR came from a young woman with stable Graves' hyperthyroidism. CDR3 region: CASRKTSGRNEQYF. The CDR3 DNA is TGTGCCAGCAGAAAGACTAGCGGGAGGAACGAGCAGTACTTC.